This T cell receptor beta chain was retrieved from a study of shared clonotypes between healthy human individuals. The overall study: Contributing individuals were two females and three males aged 18 to 49. Whole-study results and caveats: Around 5% was the fraction of naive CD4 clonotypes found shared across four donors. Estimated richness was generally greater in naive than memory subsets.

In the case of this clone: Its antigen is still unknown.

TCRdb keeps only in-frame clones here, not all; method: immunoSEQ multiplex PCR. This sample has more than 1.2 million clones, with 98% found just once. V gave up 0 bases and J gave up 7 bases, with 15 bases separating them. The germline gives CDR1 LNHNV, CDR2 YYDKDF (reference sequence). The CDR3 is 15 residues long. The sample taken for sequencing was naive CD4+ T cells sorted from blood. Noted subset: CD45RA+ positively selected. The receptor comes from a young man in good health. The gene calls are TRBV15 and TRBJ1-2; maybe TRBD1 (5 bases). The DNA of the CDR3 is TGTGCCACCAGCAGAGAGGTTTTTGGGGCCCCTGGCTACACCTTC. Encoded protein: CATSREVFGAPGYTF.